This entry is about one T cell receptor (beta chain). The data were obtained in a study of CD8 T cells in Susac syndrome. With random hexamers, reverse transcription was performed on 0.5 to 1 ug of RNA. TCRdb analysed the immunoSEQ multiplex PCR reads with MiXCR anew, one entry per CDR3 protein. Of 150,000 to 200,000 distinct CDR3 sequences detected, approximately 94% appear once; the ten largest clones hold around 0.11%. The ends were cut back, 2 bases at V and 7 bases at J, with 15 bases in the middle. The germline V gene has CDR1 KGHSH and CDR2 LQKENI. This CDR3 spans 16 amino acids. J is TRBJ1-6 and V is TRBV18; D gene uncertain. The sequenced sample consisted of CD4+ T cells from PBMCs. This TCR was sampled from a human donor with Susac syndrome. CDR3 amino acids: CASSPTAQQGNSPLHF. The CDR3 DNA sequence: TGTGCCAGCTCACCAACCGCCCAACAAGGGAATTCACCCCTCCACTTT.